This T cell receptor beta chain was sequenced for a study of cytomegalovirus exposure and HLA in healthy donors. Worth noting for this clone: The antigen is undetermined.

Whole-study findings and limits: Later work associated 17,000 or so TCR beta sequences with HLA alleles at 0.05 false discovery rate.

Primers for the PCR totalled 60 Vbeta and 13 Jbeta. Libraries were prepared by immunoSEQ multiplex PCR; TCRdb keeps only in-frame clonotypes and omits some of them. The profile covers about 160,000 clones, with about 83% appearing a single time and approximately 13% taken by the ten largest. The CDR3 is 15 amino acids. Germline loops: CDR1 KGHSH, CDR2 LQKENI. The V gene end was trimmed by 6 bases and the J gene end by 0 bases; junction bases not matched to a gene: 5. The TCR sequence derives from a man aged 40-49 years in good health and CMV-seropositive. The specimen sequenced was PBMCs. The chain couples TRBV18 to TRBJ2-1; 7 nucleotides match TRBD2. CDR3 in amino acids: CASSLTSDSYNEQFF. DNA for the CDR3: TGTGCCAGCTCCCTAACTAGCGACTCCTACAATGAGCAGTTCTTC.